The source of this T cell receptor (beta chain) is a study of graft-versus-host responses after intestinal transplantation. Study details: Grafts were multivisceral, liver-intestinal, or isolated intestinal. Once they had received anti-thymocyte globulin induction, all recipients took tacrolimus and steroids for two to three years. Overall study findings and caveats: Peak GvH clone levels in circulation were associated with early post-transplant HvG declines.

With regard to this clone: Antigen: not known.

The CDR3 is made up of 17 amino acids. Germline V lookup: CDR1 LNHNV, CDR2 YYDKDF (reference sequence). V shed 4 bases and J 5 bases; nucleotides not matched to a gene: 11. Here immunoSEQ multiplex PCR was the method, and the copy in TCRdb shows in-frame clones only, minus some. This sample has 90,000 to 120,000 clones; 80% to 90% occur once, and the top ten carry less than 0.85%. This clonotype was sampled from a human donor who was the organ donor for an intestinal transplant. Sequenced material: unstimulated CD4+ T cells sorted from spleen or lymph node cells, taken before transplant. J is TRBJ1-5 and V is TRBV15; 10 nucleotides match TRBD1. The CDR3 DNA is TGTGCCACCAGCACGAATTACGAGACAGGGGGCCATCAGCCCCAGCATTTT. Protein product: CATSTNYETGGHQPQHF.